Following are 31 T cell receptor beta chains from one sample sequenced in a study of OX40 agonist ivuxolimab in advanced cancers. The assay was immunoSEQ multiplex PCR, and TCRdb's table has in-frame clones only and misses some. This table holds around 79,000 clones, about 82% found once. The sample here was CD4+ or CD8+ T cells sorted from blood, taken in a trial of the OX40 agonist ivuxolimab. The receptors were gathered from an adult with an advanced solid tumor such as melanoma, head and neck, liver or kidney cancer.

This chain connects TRBV6-5 to TRBJ1-6, with D possibly TRBD1 on 6 matching bases. Trimming left V 4 bases short and J 8 bases short, with 15 bases between. The germline CDR1 and CDR2 sequences are MNHEY and SVGAGI. CDR3 length: 15 residues. For the CDR3, the DNA is TGTGCCAGCAGTTCCAGCTCGGGGGCCTATTCACCCCTCCACTTT. Its protein is CASSSSSGAYSPLHF.

This sequence joins TRBV6-5 and TRBJ2-2; TRBD1 matches 9 bases. The V segment lost 5 bases and the J segment 7 bases; nucleotides outside the gene matches: 8. The CDR3 sequence is 15 residues long. Germline V gene sequence: CDR1 MNHEY, CDR2 SVGAGI. CDR3 sequence reads: CASSGYRGRLGELFF. CDR3 coding DNA: TGTGCCAGCAGTGGGTACAGGGGGCGTCTCGGGGAGCTGTTTTTT.

V and J are TRBV7-3 and TRBJ2-3, with TRBD2 matching over 7 bases. The CDR3 has 15 residues. After removal of 0 bases from V and 0 bases from J, the junction contained 0 bases not matched to a gene. Germline CDR1 is SGHTA and CDR2 is FQGTGA. The CDR3 reads CASSLTRGSTDTQYF. The CDR3 nucleotides read TGTGCCAGCAGCTTAACGCGGGGGAGCACAGATACGCAGTATTTT.

This chain uses TRBV20-1 with TRBJ1-4; no firm D call. Germline CDR1 reads DFQATT; CDR2 reads SNEGSKA (reference sequence). V lost 3 bases, J lost 4 bases, and 3 bases lay in between. The CDR3 runs to 11 residues. The CDR3 region has the DNA TGCAGTGCTAGGAATAATGAAAAACTGTTTTTT. Translating it yields CSARNNEKLFF.

In its sample, this clone was seen once. The chain uses TRBV28 and TRBJ1-2; perhaps TRBD1 as D (6 bases). The CDR3 extends over 14 amino acids. The germline V and J ends were trimmed by 6 bases and 2 bases, with 13 bases remaining between them. Per germline, CDR1 MDHEN and CDR2 SYDVKM. The CDR3: CASSLGAGNYGYTF. The CDR3 nucleotides read TGTGCCAGCAGCCTGGGGGCCGGAAACTATGGCTACACCTTC.

This clone was counted between two and nine times. The chain employs TRBV5-4 and TRBJ1-1; 8 bases are shared with TRBD1. From germline, CDR1 is SGHNT and CDR2 YYREEE (reference sequence). The J segment lost 0 bases and the V segment lost 5 bases, leaving 9 bases of the junction unmatched. CDR3 length: 16 residues. CDR3 DNA sequence: TGTGCCAGCAGACCCAGACAGGGGAACTTGAACACTGAAGCTTTCTTT. Protein: CASRPRQGNLNTEAFF. Supplemented by reference TRBV5-4 and TRBJ1-1, the full variable domain reads ETGVTQSPTHLIKTRGQQVTLRCSSQSGHNTVSWYQQALGQGPQFIFQYYREEENGRGNFPPRFSGLQFPNYSSELNVNALELDDSALYLCASRPRQGNLNTEAFFGQGTRLTVV.

The V and J genes are TRBV19 and TRBJ2-1, with 8 bases identical to TRBD2. The CDR3 covers 16 residues. Germline CDR1 and CDR2: LNHDA and SQIVND (reference sequence). The V gene end was trimmed by 3 bases and the J gene end by 8 bases; junction bases not matched to a gene: 12. CDR3 sequence reads: CASSMPGGGKKDEQFF. The DNA for the CDR3 is TGTGCCAGTAGTATGCCCGGGGGGGGGAAAAAGGATGAGCAGTTCTTC.

V gene TRBV11-2 combines with J gene TRBJ2-5; 9 positions match TRBD2. The trim removed 2 bases at V and 5 bases at J, leaving 6 bases unmatched. Germline V gives CDR1 SGHAT, CDR2 FQNNGV. The CDR3 loop spans 15 amino acids. In nucleotides, the CDR3 is TGTGCCAGCAGCTTACTCGCGGGGGGGCCGGAGACCCAGTACTTC. Amino acids: CASSLLAGGPETQYF.

The chain couples TRBV19 to TRBJ2-5; D uncertain. The CDR3 sequence is 13 residues long. Germline CDR1 LNHDA, CDR2 SQIVND (reference sequence). Trimming removed 5 bases at V and 2 bases at J, with 9 bases between. The CDR3 sequence: CASSFPDQETQYF. CDR3 DNA sequence: TGTGCCAGTAGTTTCCCGGATCAAGAGACCCAGTACTTC.

This sequence joins TRBV9 and TRBJ2-1, with 9 bases identical to TRBD2. The CDR3 is 15 residues long. Germline V gene data show CDR1 as SGDLS and CDR2 as YYNGEE. After removal of 4 bases from V and 5 bases from J, the junction contained 7 bases not matched to a gene. CDR3 amino acids: CASSSRLAANNEQFF. The CDR3 nucleotides read TGTGCCAGCAGCTCTCGACTAGCGGCCAACAATGAGCAGTTCTTC.

The chain is built from TRBV7-2 and TRBJ2-3; no definite D call. This CDR3 is 13 amino acids long. Per germline, CDR1 SGHTA and CDR2 FQGNSA. V lost 5 bases and J lost 10, with 16 bases in between. This CDR3 reads CASSPRTHRAQYF. In nucleotides, the CDR3 is TGTGCCAGCAGCCCCCGGACCCATCGGGCGCAGTATTTT.

CDR3 sequence (DNA): TGTGCCAGCAGCGTCCTCCGGGGCTCCTACAATGAGCAGTTCTTC. This sequence encodes CASSVLRGSYNEQFF. V usage is TRBV7-2 and J usage is TRBJ2-1; D perhaps matches TRBD2 (5 bases). V was clipped by 5 bases and J by 0 bases, with 11 bases between them. The CDR3 is made up of 15 amino acids. Germline loops: CDR1 SGHTA, CDR2 FQGNSA.

The chain carries TRBV19 and TRBJ1-5; D perhaps matches TRBD1 (5 bases). With 8 bases removed from V and 2 bases from J, the gap between germline ends came to 10 bases. CDR1 and CDR2 (germline): LNHDA, SQIVND (reference sequence). This CDR3 is built from 13 residues. The CDR3 region has the DNA TGTGCCAGTCGAGGGACGGGCAATCAGCCCCAGCATTTT. This gives the protein CASRGTGNQPQHF.

The genes are TRBV19 and TRBJ1-5; D is ambiguous. Germline V gene lookup returns CDR1 LNHDA and CDR2 SQIVND (reference sequence). The V end lost 3 bases, the J end lost 7 bases, and 13 bases lay between the germline ends. This CDR3 has 14 residues. The CDR3 loop is CASSIGGIGQPQHF. The CDR3, as DNA: TGTGCCAGTAGTATTGGAGGGATCGGCCAGCCCCAGCATTTT.

The genes are TRBV9 and TRBJ2-1, with 7 bases that match TRBD2. The CDR3 is 17 amino acids. Germline V lookup: CDR1 SGDLS, CDR2 YYNGEE. Germline trimming cut 0 bases from V and 0 bases from J; bases unmatched to any gene: 6. DNA of the CDR3: TGTGCCAGCAGCGTAGCAGCGGGGTCCTCCTCCTACAATGAGCAGTTCTTC. It specifies CASSVAAGSSSYNEQFF. Together with reference TRBV9 and TRBJ2-1, the CDR3 gives the full variable domain: DSGVTQTPKHLITATGQRVTLRCSPRSGDLSVYWYQQSLDQGLQFLIQYYNGEERAKGNILERFSAQQFPDLHSELNLSSLELGDSALYFCASSVAAGSSSYNEQFFGPGTRLTVL.

This clone turned up a few times. Other DNA sequences in the sample encode the same CDR3. The CDR3 is CSARVNYGYTF. CDR3 nucleotides: TGCAGTGCTAGAGTCAACTATGGCTACACCTTC. This sequence joins TRBV20-1 and TRBJ1-2; no clear D. This CDR3 has 11 amino acids. The V gene's germline CDR1 is DFQATT and CDR2 SNEGSKA (reference sequence). The ends were cut back, 1 base at V and 2 bases at J, with 2 bases in the middle.

This clone was seen more than once but under ten times. The chain is built from TRBV6-5 and TRBJ1-5, with no clear D. Per the germline V gene, CDR1 is MNHEY and CDR2 is SVGAGI. V lost 2 bases to trimming and J lost 7 bases, with 12 bases between them. The CDR3 is made up of 14 amino acids. The CDR3 protein is CASSYAREWQPQHF. DNA for the CDR3: TGTGCCAGCAGTTACGCAAGGGAGTGGCAGCCCCAGCATTTT.

This chain uses TRBV7-2 with TRBJ1-5; D is unclear. The germline V and J ends were trimmed by 5 bases and 0 bases, with 5 bases remaining between them. The CDR3 spans 13 residues. In germline, CDR1 is SGHTA, CDR2 FQGNSA. CDR3 residues: CASSPNSNQPQHF. CDR3 sequence (DNA): TGTGCCAGCAGCCCAAATAGCAATCAGCCCCAGCATTTT.

This chain links TRBV11-1 with TRBJ2-7; D unresolved. The V gene's germline CDR1 is SGHAT and CDR2 FQDESV (reference sequence). CDR3 length: 14 amino acids. Deletions cut 5 bases from V and 6 bases from J, with 17 bases between. The CDR3 protein is CASSAGRNPGEQYF. The CDR3 coding sequence is TGTGCCAGCAGCGCTGGACGGAATCCGGGCGAGCAGTACTTC.

The rearrangement joins TRBV14 to TRBJ2-3, with TRBD2 matching over 12 bases. The germline V gene has CDR1 SGHDN and CDR2 FVKESK. Trimming cost V 5 bases and J 5 bases; bases outside gene matches: 5. The CDR3 has 15 residues. The CDR3 nucleotides are TGTGCCAGCAGCACTAGCGGGGGGCGGGGAGATACGCAGTATTTT. This sequence encodes CASSTSGGRGDTQYF.

This sequence joins TRBV9 and TRBJ2-3; tentatively, D is TRBD2 (6 bases). The CDR3 covers 13 residues. The V end lost 3 bases, the J end lost 8 bases, and 13 bases lay between the germline ends. Germline V CDR1 and CDR2: SGDLS, YYNGEE. CDR3 protein: CASSAQPRGTQYF. CDR3 in DNA: TGTGCCAGCAGCGCCCAACCGCGGGGTACGCAGTATTTT. Together with reference TRBV9 and TRBJ2-3, the CDR3 gives the full variable domain: DSGVTQTPKHLITATGQRVTLRCSPRSGDLSVYWYQQSLDQGLQFLIQYYNGEERAKGNILERFSAQQFPDLHSELNLSSLELGDSALYFCASSAQPRGTQYFGPGTRLTVL.

This clone was detected once. The chain couples TRBV7-2 to TRBJ2-1; D may correspond to TRBD1 or TRBD2 (6 bases each). Germline CDR1 and CDR2: SGHTA and FQGNSA. Trimming shortened V by 2 bases and J by 4 bases, and 15 bases separated the two germline ends. The CDR3 has 16 residues. In DNA, the CDR3 is TGTGCCAGCAGCTTATCGATGACAGGACTATACAATGAGCAGTTCTTC. Its translation is CASSLSMTGLYNEQFF.

This chain joins TRBV11-2 and TRBJ1-2, with D possibly TRBD1 on 5 matching bases. CDR1 SGHAT and CDR2 FQNNGV come from the germline V gene. V was clipped by 5 bases and J by 0 bases, with 7 bases between them. The CDR3 has 13 residues. In DNA form, the CDR3 reads TGTGCCAGCAGCGAGACAGCTAACTATGGCTACACCTTC. Translating it yields CASSETANYGYTF.

The rearrangement uses TRBV7-2 and TRBJ1-1; D perhaps matches TRBD1 (5 bases). Trimming left V 3 bases short and J 4 bases short, with 15 bases between. Germline V CDR1 and CDR2: SGHTA, FQGNSA. The CDR3 loop spans 15 amino acids. The CDR3 is CASSFGQGFGTEAFF. In nucleotides, the CDR3 is TGTGCCAGCAGCTTCGGTCAGGGCTTCGGCACTGAAGCTTTCTTT. The variable domain in full, with the rest retrieved from reference TRBV7-2 and TRBJ1-1, is GAGVSQSPSNKVTEKGKDVELRCDPISGHTALYWYRQSLGQGLEFLIYFQGNSAPDKSGLPSDRFSAERTGGSVSTLTIQRTQQEDSAVYLCASSFGQGFGTEAFFGQGTRLTVV.

The rearrangement joins TRBV11-1 to TRBJ1-1; D not resolved. The CDR3 consists of 13 residues. The ends were cut back, 5 bases at V and 9 bases at J, with 16 bases in the middle. CDR1 SGHAT and CDR2 FQDESV come from the germline V gene (reference sequence). This CDR3 reads CASSPGSELQAFF. In DNA, the CDR3 is TGTGCCAGCAGCCCCGGTTCCGAGCTCCAAGCTTTCTTT.

The rearrangement links TRBV25-1 to TRBJ2-6; D is tentatively TRBD1 or TRBD2 (5 bases each). This CDR3 is built from 16 residues. V gave up 2 bases and J gave up 1 base, with 9 bases separating them. Germline V CDR1 and CDR2: MGHDK, SYGVNS. CDR3 nucleotide sequence: TGTGCCAGCAGTGAACAGGGACCATCTGGGGCCAACGTCCTGACTTTC. Translation: CASSEQGPSGANVLTF. The full variable domain, its missing parts supplied by reference TRBV25-1 and TRBJ2-6, is EADIYQTPRYLVIGTGKKITLECSQTMGHDKMYWYQQDPGMELHLIHYSYGVNSTEKGDLSSESTVSRIRTEHFPLTLESARPSHTSQYLCASSEQGPSGANVLTFGAGSRLTVL.

The chain couples TRBV7-3 to TRBJ1-1; D unresolved. The V and J ends lost 5 bases and 0 bases respectively, with 7 bases between them. The V gene's germline CDR1 is SGHTA and CDR2 FQGTGA. This CDR3 region has 13 residues. This chain's CDR3 is CASSHQVNTEAFF. The CDR3 region has the DNA TGTGCCAGCAGCCATCAAGTGAACACTGAAGCTTTCTTT.

The chain carries TRBV14 and TRBJ2-7; the D gene is possibly TRBD2 (6 bases). The germline CDR1 and CDR2 sequences are SGHDN and FVKESK. The CDR3 runs 13 residues. The V end was cut by 4 bases, the J end by 6 bases, with 13 bases between. The CDR3 spells CASSPVYGSEQYF. In DNA form, the CDR3 reads TGTGCCAGCAGCCCCGTCTACGGGAGCGAGCAGTACTTC.

The gene calls are TRBV9 and TRBJ2-7; maybe TRBD2 (7 bases). Trimming removed 0 bases from V and 2 bases from J, with 12 bases in between. Looked up from germline, CDR1 is SGDLS and CDR2 is YYNGEE. This CDR3 comprises 15 residues. CDR3 residues: CASSVGGGPPYEQYF. CDR3 nucleotide sequence: TGTGCCAGCAGCGTAGGGGGGGGGCCTCCCTACGAGCAGTACTTC.

The J gene is TRBJ2-1, the V gene TRBV11-2, with D possibly being TRBD1 (5 bases). Germline lookup yields CDR1 SGHAT and CDR2 FQNNGV. The V gene lost 5 bases and the J gene lost 6 bases, with 14 bases spanning the gap. The CDR3 runs 14 residues. The CDR3, as DNA: TGTGCCAGCAGCACACGGACATTGTTCAATGAGCAGTTCTTC. This gives the protein CASSTRTLFNEQFF. The full variable domain, with the rest looked up from reference TRBV11-2 and TRBJ2-1, is EAGVAQSPRYKIIEKRQSVAFWCNPISGHATLYWYQQILGQGPKLLIQFQNNGVVDDSQLPKDRFSAERLKGVDSTLKIQPAKLEDSAVYLCASSTRTLFNEQFFGPGTRLTVL.

The genes are TRBV7-3 and TRBJ2-1, with 10 bases fitting TRBD1. Trimming took 4 bases from V and 9 from J; bases not matched to a gene: 15. The CDR3 is made up of 17 amino acids. Germline V gives CDR1 SGHTA, CDR2 FQGTGA. CDR3 in DNA: TGTGCCAGCAGCTCCTCTGGGACAGGGGCAACCTGGGGTGAGCAGTTCTTC. Its translation is CASSSSGTGATWGEQFF.